This TCR beta chain was recovered during a study of blood T cell repertoires in COVID-19. Germline lookup yields CDR1 SGHAT and CDR2 FQNNGV. Trimming took 1 base from V and 6 from J, leaving 6 bases between them. The CDR3 sequence is 13 residues long. This clone was counted once. Profiled with immunoSEQ multiplex PCR; TCRdb holds only in-frame clones, not every one. The sample consists of approximately 82,000 clones, 65% to 85% of them appearing once. Specimen: peripheral blood. The origin of this receptor is a woman aged 55-69 years with acute or convalescent COVID-19. The chain has TRBV11-2 and TRBJ2-2; possibly TRBD2 for D (5 bases). CDR3 region: CASSLVGAGELFF. The CDR3 DNA sequence: TGTGCCAGCAGCTTAGTCGGGGCCGGGGAGCTGTTTTTT. Supplemented by reference TRBV11-2 and TRBJ2-2, the full variable domain reads EAGVAQSPRYKIIEKRQSVAFWCNPISGHATLYWYQQILGQGPKLLIQFQNNGVVDDSQLPKDRFSAERLKGVDSTLKIQPAKLEDSAVYLCASSLVGAGELFFGEGSRLTVL.